The present T cell receptor (beta chain) was sequenced within a study of cytotoxic CD8 clonotypes in ibrutinib-treated CLL. Study-level information: The patient breakdown showed around 10 relapsed/refractory and about 16 treatment-naive cases, with under 18 IGHV unmutated.

Data came from immunoSEQ multiplex PCR; TCRdb stores just in-frame clones and leaves some out. The table records approximately 140,000 clones, 80% to 95% of them present only once. The TCR beta libraries used 1.5 to 2 micrograms of genomic DNA that came from cryopreserved PBMCs. Sequenced here: PBMCs, sampled after 12 months of ibrutinib treatment. The receptor's source is a human donor with chronic lymphocytic leukemia.

The chain's CDR3 is CASRAGQQNTEAFF. CDR3 coding DNA: TGCGCCAGCAGGGCCGGACAGCAGAACACTGAAGCTTTCTTT. This rearrangement joins TRBV5-1 to TRBJ1-1, with D possibly matching TRBD1 (6 bases). The CDR3 contains 14 residues. CDR1 and CDR2 from the germline V gene are SGHRS and YFSETQ. V lost 5 bases, J lost 1 base, and 12 bases lay in between.